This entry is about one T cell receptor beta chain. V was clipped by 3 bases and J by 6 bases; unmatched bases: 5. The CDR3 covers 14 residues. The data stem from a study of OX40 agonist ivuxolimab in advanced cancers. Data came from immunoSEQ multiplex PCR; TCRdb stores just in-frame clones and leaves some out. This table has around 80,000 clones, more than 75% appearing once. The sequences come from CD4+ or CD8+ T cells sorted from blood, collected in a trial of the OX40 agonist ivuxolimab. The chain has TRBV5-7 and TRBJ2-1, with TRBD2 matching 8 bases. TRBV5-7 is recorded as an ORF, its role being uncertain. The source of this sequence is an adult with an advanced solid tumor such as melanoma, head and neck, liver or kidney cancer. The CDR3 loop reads CASSSTSAVNEQFF. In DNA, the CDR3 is TGTGCCAGCAGCTCGACTAGCGCAGTCAATGAGCAGTTCTTC.